This note documents a single T cell receptor beta chain sequence. Its binding antigen is unknown. Per-base quality was not reported, and no clone a single base away is much larger than it. The sample is drawn from a study of shared clonotypes between healthy human individuals (dated by TCRdb to 2018 to 2021). With respect to the entire study: The cohort included a few men and two women between 18 and 49 years of age. For each donor, three plates each were used for CD4 naive and CD4 memory, two plates were used for CD8 naive, and one plate was used for CD8 memory. Blood TCR repertoires of five healthy adults were deeply sequenced to estimate repertoire size and the extent of clonotype sharing between individuals. Different laboratories and diverse techniques were used to prepare libraries and sequence TCR repertoires, to increase sequencing depth and limit assay-specific biases. Leukapheresis yielded between about 0.94 and 8.9 billion PBMCs per donor. The full study reports these points: Estimated clonotype richness was generally larger for naive than for memory subsets. Because the study included a small number of donors, the genetic and exposure-history diversity represented was limited. Rarefaction of sorted-subset datasets indicated incomplete sequencing despite the large sequencing depth. When a few donors were compared, the shared fraction of clonotypes was around 5.1% for naive CD4, 3% to 4% for naive CD8, 2% to 2.5% for memory CD4, and less than 0.5% for memory CD8. Pairwise subsampling led to the expectation that sequencing depth would affect the degree of clonotype sharing among donors. Compared with non-shared clonotypes, clonotypes shared by all four sorted-subset donors had higher generation probabilities. Sampling was restricted to blood, and TCR repertoires in tissue are likely to differ from TCR repertoires in blood.

The donors were healthy, HIV-negative adults who had no recently reported acute infections or vaccinations. Every donor was a Caucasian adult living in Nashville, Tennessee, USA. Magnetic negative selection was used to enrich CD4+ T cells, after which naive cells were positively selected on CD45RA and the negative fraction became the memory subset. After blood collection by leukapheresis, PBMCs were isolated using Ficoll-Histopaque density gradient centrifugation and then cryopreserved in the vapor phase of liquid nitrogen. Purity and quantity of every magnetically sorted T cell population were checked by analytical flow cytometry. From each sorted fraction, genomic DNA was isolated and quantified by UV absorbance on a Nanodrop 2000c. TCR CDR3 regions were amplified from genomic DNA by multiplex PCR using the deep immunoSEQ assay. Extracted genomic DNA from each cell subset was distributed evenly across all wells of several immunoSEQ 96-well plates, and each plate was treated as a replicate. For sorted subsets, around 200 ng genomic DNA, equal to 30,000 to 35,000 T cell genomes, was loaded into each replicate PCR. Purified libraries were quantified with a Qubit 3.0 fluorometer, sized on a Bioanalyzer 2100, and re-quantified with the KAPA Library Quantification kit. Every immunoSEQ 96-well plate was sequenced on a dedicated single-read 150-cycle Illumina NextSeq 550 flow cell. The authors processed their data as follows. Because the immunoSEQ output held only junctional sequences and lacked quality scores, the filtering could not match the filtering applied to full-length reads. Sequences were annotated with PyIR, a Python wrapper for IgBLAST v1.9, using IMGT germline references to assign V/J genes and CDR3. Any read was removed if the V/J assignment was weak (E-value above 1e-6), the CDR3 was missing, or the read contained stop codons, out-of-frame junctions, or ambiguous translated residues. V3J clonotypes were defined by identical inferred V gene, J gene, and CDR3 amino acid sequence. The percentage overlap between two repertoires was calculated by dividing the number of shared unique clonotypes by the size of the smaller repertoire. Richness of each repertoire was evaluated using RTK rarefaction, the Chao1 estimator, and Recon v2.1 estimates of unobserved clonotypes. For all TCRbeta clonotypes obtained by the gDNA method from a few donors, generation probabilities were computed with OLGA. The table comes from immuneACCESS by way of TCRdb, which keeps in-frame sequences with V and J called. Part of the clones is missing from these tables; in studies checked, under half for an unresolved V gene and the rest for unknown reasons. D and trimming come from the DNA, and the V and J calls and clone size come from that table. The sample records some 630,000 clones, approximately 79% of which are singletons. The ten largest clones add up to 1.5% to 2% of the sample.

The CDR3 contains 16 residues, cysteine and phenylalanine counted. Only CDR3 DNA remains: 48 bases, in frame from the first base. V is clipped by 5 bases and J by 0 bases, and the sequence between their germline boundaries is 13 bases long. The germline V gene (reference sequence) provides CDR1 LNHDA and CDR2 SQIVND. The V gene is TRBV19 and the J gene is TRBJ1-4, with TRBD1 as a weak D call on 6 bases. The specimen was memory CD4+ T cells sorted from blood. This specimen's cell subset or site label, interpreted: CD45RA-negative fraction. The receptor comes from a woman aged 30 to 39 in good health. The nucleotide sequence is TGTGCCAGTAGTTCGAGGACAGTCGCAACTAATGAAAAACTGTTTTTT. The encoded protein is CASSSRTVATNEKLFF.